This is a list of T cell receptor beta chains from one sample in a study of cytomegalovirus exposure and HLA in healthy donors. Method: immunoSEQ multiplex PCR; TCRdb's copy keeps in-frame clones and lacks some. The profile shows more than 130,000 clones, roughly four fifths of them singletons. Sequenced material: PBMCs. The receptors stem from a man aged 35 to 55 in good health and CMV-seropositive. The CDR3 runs from the conserved cysteine through the conserved F or W. The D gene is left open where the match is weak. A clone size is listed for some rows: how often the clone was seen (once, few, many), or a class if it is expanded.

v_gene: TRBV6-6; abundance: .; d_gene: TRBD1; j_gene: TRBJ2-3; CDR3nt: TGTGCCAGCAGTCGAATTCGGACAGGGGGCGCAGATACGCAGTATTTT; CDR3aa: CASSRIRTGGADTQYF
v_gene: TRBV10-1; abundance: .; d_gene: TRBD1; j_gene: TRBJ2-7; CDR3nt: TGCGCCAGCAGTGAAACAGGGGGCGCAGCCGAGCAGTACTTC; CDR3aa: CASSETGGAAEQYF
v_gene: TRBV9; abundance: .; d_gene: .; j_gene: TRBJ2-1; CDR3nt: TGTGCCAGCAGCGCTGGACTGGGTGAGCAGTTCTTC; CDR3aa: CASSAGLGEQFF
v_gene: TRBV5-1; abundance: .; d_gene: TRBD2; j_gene: TRBJ2-1; CDR3nt: TGCGCCAGCAGGGGAACTAGCGCATACAATGAGCAGTTCTTC; CDR3aa: CASRGTSAYNEQFF
v_gene: TRBV5-6; abundance: .; d_gene: .; j_gene: TRBJ2-7; CDR3nt: TGTGCCAGCAGCTTGGCTTACGAGCAGTACTTC; CDR3aa: CASSLAYEQYF
v_gene: TRBV18; abundance: .; d_gene: .; j_gene: TRBJ2-1; CDR3nt: TGTGCCAGCTCACCATCGAGCGATGAGCAGTTCTTC; CDR3aa: CASSPSSDEQFF
v_gene: TRBV13; abundance: .; d_gene: TRBD1; j_gene: TRBJ2-3; CDR3nt: TGTGCCAGCAGCCGACCAGGACAGGGAACAGATACGCAGTATTTT; CDR3aa: CASSRPGQGTDTQYF
v_gene: TRBV5-1; abundance: .; d_gene: TRBD1; j_gene: TRBJ1-2; CDR3nt: TGCGCCAGCAGCTTTGAGGACAGGACCTATGGCTACACCTTC; CDR3aa: CASSFEDRTYGYTF
v_gene: TRBV21-1; abundance: .; d_gene: .; j_gene: TRBJ2-7; CDR3nt: TGTGCCAGCAGCCTTAAAGGGACAAACTACGAGCAGTACTTC; CDR3aa: CASSLKGTNYEQYF
v_gene: TRBV7-2; abundance: .; d_gene: TRBD1; j_gene: TRBJ1-2; CDR3nt: TGTGCCAGCAGCTCGACAGGGGGAAGCTATGGCTACACCTTC; CDR3aa: CASSSTGGSYGYTF
v_gene: TRBV11-2; abundance: .; d_gene: .; j_gene: TRBJ2-1; CDR3nt: TGTGCCAGCAGCGACAGGTTGGGTGAGCAGTTCTTC; CDR3aa: CASSDRLGEQFF
v_gene: TRBV6-6; abundance: .; d_gene: .; j_gene: TRBJ2-7; CDR3nt: TGTGCCAGCGACAATAAGAGATCGTCCTACGAGCAGTACTTC; CDR3aa: CASDNKRSSYEQYF
v_gene: TRBV14; abundance: .; d_gene: TRBD1; j_gene: TRBJ2-7; CDR3nt: TGTGCCAGCAGCCAAGATCGTAGACAGGGGGGGATGGACGAGCAGTACTTC; CDR3aa: CASSQDRRQGGMDEQYF
v_gene: TRBV27; abundance: .; d_gene: .; j_gene: TRBJ1-1; CDR3nt: TGTGCCAGCAGTTTAAGTGGGCGTGGGGAAGCTTTCTTT; CDR3aa: CASSLSGRGEAFF
v_gene: TRBV2; abundance: .; d_gene: .; j_gene: TRBJ2-1; CDR3nt: TGTGCCAGCAGTGAAAACCCTTCGAGCTCCTACAATGAGCAGTTCTTC; CDR3aa: CASSENPSSSYNEQFF
v_gene: TRBV19; abundance: .; d_gene: TRBD1; j_gene: TRBJ1-5; CDR3nt: TGTGCCAGTAGTCGGTCGACAGGGGGAAATCAGCCCCAGCATTTT; CDR3aa: CASSRSTGGNQPQHF
v_gene: TRBV7-8; abundance: .; d_gene: TRBD2; j_gene: TRBJ2-7; CDR3nt: TGTGCCAGCAGCTCTAAGTCCTACCAACCTAGCGGAACCTACGAGCAGTACTTC; CDR3aa: CASSSKSYQPSGTYEQYF
v_gene: TRBV5-4; abundance: .; d_gene: TRBD2; j_gene: TRBJ2-2; CDR3nt: TGTGCCGGCAGCTTGGTTGGGACTAGCGGAAACGGGGAGCTGTTTTTT; CDR3aa: CAGSLVGTSGNGELFF
v_gene: TRBV19; abundance: .; d_gene: .; j_gene: TRBJ2-6; CDR3nt: TGTGCCAGTAGTATAAGGCCAGGGGACCTCTCTGGGGCCAACGTCCTGACTTTC; CDR3aa: CASSIRPGDLSGANVLTF
v_gene: TRBV11-2; abundance: .; d_gene: .; j_gene: TRBJ2-4; CDR3nt: TGTGCCAGCAGCTTAGCATTTGGAGGGGGCACTAGCATTCAGTACTTC; CDR3aa: CASSLAFGGGTSIQYF
v_gene: TRBV27; abundance: few; d_gene: .; j_gene: TRBJ2-1; CDR3nt: TGTGCCAGCAGTTTATACAGGGACAACAATGAGCAGTTCTTC; CDR3aa: CASSLYRDNNEQFF
v_gene: TRBV4-3; abundance: .; d_gene: .; j_gene: TRBJ1-1; CDR3nt: TGCGCCAGCAGCCTCCTGGATGGGGGACATCGGACATTAAAAGCTTTCTTT; CDR3aa: CASSLLDGGHRTLKAFF
v_gene: TRBV9; abundance: few; d_gene: .; j_gene: TRBJ2-7; CDR3nt: TGTGCCAGCAGCGCCCGGGACTTCAACTACGAGCAGTACTTC; CDR3aa: CASSARDFNYEQYF
v_gene: TRBV9; abundance: .; d_gene: .; j_gene: TRBJ2-2; CDR3nt: TGTGCCAGCAGCGTACTAGGAGGGCCCACCGGGGAGCTGTTTTTT; CDR3aa: CASSVLGGPTGELFF
v_gene: TRBV7-9; abundance: .; d_gene: .; j_gene: TRBJ2-7; CDR3nt: TGTGCCAGCAGCTTAGGGACTAAGTACGAGCAGTACTTC; CDR3aa: CASSLGTKYEQYF
v_gene: TRBV6-5; abundance: few; d_gene: .; j_gene: TRBJ2-7; CDR3nt: TGTGCCAGCAGTTACCCAGGATTAGGGGGTAGGCAGTACTTC; CDR3aa: CASSYPGLGGRQYF
v_gene: TRBV13; abundance: .; d_gene: TRBD2; j_gene: TRBJ2-7; CDR3nt: TGTGCCAGCAGCTTAGTACTAGCGGGGACCTACGAGCAGTACTTC; CDR3aa: CASSLVLAGTYEQYF
v_gene: TRBV5-3; abundance: .; d_gene: .; j_gene: TRBJ1-2; CDR3nt: TGTGCCAGAAGCTTAGACAAGACAAGGGAGGTCTATGGCTACACCTTC; CDR3aa: CARSLDKTREVYGYTF
v_gene: TRBV7-2; abundance: few; d_gene: TRBD1; j_gene: TRBJ2-7; CDR3nt: TGTGCCAGCAGCTTAATTGGAGCTTGGGACAGGGGCAACTACGAGCAGTACTTC; CDR3aa: CASSLIGAWDRGNYEQYF
v_gene: TRBV27; abundance: .; d_gene: .; j_gene: TRBJ1-6; CDR3nt: TGTGCCAGCAGTTTATCGGGGCAGTCATCACCCCTCCACTTT; CDR3aa: CASSLSGQSSPLHF
v_gene: TRBV6-6; abundance: once; d_gene: .; j_gene: TRBJ2-7; CDR3nt: TGTGCCAGCAGTTATCGACAGACCTCCTACGAGCAGTACTTC; CDR3aa: CASSYRQTSYEQYF
v_gene: TRBV7-8; abundance: once; d_gene: .; j_gene: TRBJ1-5; CDR3nt: TGTGCCAGCAGCCCCAGGACTGAGATGAATCAGCCCCAGCATTTT; CDR3aa: CASSPRTEMNQPQHF
v_gene: TRBV6-5; abundance: .; d_gene: .; j_gene: TRBJ1-6; CDR3nt: TGTGCCAGCAGTTACGGGCATTCACCCCTCCACTTT; CDR3aa: CASSYGHSPLHF
v_gene: TRBV6-6; abundance: .; d_gene: .; j_gene: TRBJ2-5; CDR3nt: TGTGCCAGCAGCCCCGGGATGCGAGAGGCCCAGTACTTC; CDR3aa: CASSPGMREAQYF
v_gene: TRBV4-1; abundance: .; d_gene: .; j_gene: TRBJ1-1; CDR3nt: TGCGCCAGCAGCCAAGACCGGGGGGCGACGGGGACTGAAGCTTTCTTT; CDR3aa: CASSQDRGATGTEAFF
v_gene: TRBV25-1; abundance: .; d_gene: .; j_gene: TRBJ2-3; CDR3nt: TGTGCCAGCAGTGAAGAGGTGTCCCACGGTCGTGATACGCAGTATTTT; CDR3aa: CASSEEVSHGRDTQYF
v_gene: TRBV5-6; abundance: .; d_gene: TRBD2; j_gene: TRBJ2-7; CDR3nt: TGTGCCAGCAGAGGGACTAGCGGGGGGGAATTCTACGAGCAGTACTTC; CDR3aa: CASRGTSGGEFYEQYF
v_gene: TRBV25-1; abundance: .; d_gene: .; j_gene: TRBJ2-1; CDR3nt: TGTGCCAGCAGTGAATGGGGCGATGAGCAGTTCTTC; CDR3aa: CASSEWGDEQFF
v_gene: TRBV15; abundance: .; d_gene: TRBD2; j_gene: TRBJ2-7; CDR3nt: TGTGCCACCAGCGTGCGGGCGGGAGTATTCGGCGAGCAGTACTTC; CDR3aa: CATSVRAGVFGEQYF
v_gene: TRBV29-1; abundance: .; d_gene: .; j_gene: TRBJ1-2; CDR3nt: TGCAGCGTTGTGAGACAGTATGGCTACACCTTC; CDR3aa: CSVVRQYGYTF
v_gene: TRBV19; abundance: .; d_gene: .; j_gene: TRBJ1-6; CDR3nt: TGTGCCAGTAGTTCAATAAGGGGGGGGACATATTCACCCCTCCACTTT; CDR3aa: CASSSIRGGTYSPLHF
v_gene: TRBV9; abundance: .; d_gene: .; j_gene: TRBJ2-3; CDR3nt: TGTGCCAGCAGCGTAGTTGCGTCGGATACGCAGTATTTT; CDR3aa: CASSVVASDTQYF
v_gene: TRBV11-3; abundance: .; d_gene: TRBD1; j_gene: TRBJ1-1; CDR3nt: TGTGCCAGCAGGACAGGGGCCACTGAAGCTTTCTTT; CDR3aa: CASRTGATEAFF
v_gene: TRBV5-1; abundance: few; d_gene: TRBD1; j_gene: TRBJ1-4; CDR3nt: TGCGCCAGCAGCCGCGGACAGGCTGCAACTAATGAAAAACTGTTTTTT; CDR3aa: CASSRGQAATNEKLFF
v_gene: TRBV7-2; abundance: .; d_gene: .; j_gene: TRBJ1-6; CDR3nt: TGTGCCAGCAGCTTGGGCACATCGGTCAATTCACCCCTCCACTTT; CDR3aa: CASSLGTSVNSPLHF